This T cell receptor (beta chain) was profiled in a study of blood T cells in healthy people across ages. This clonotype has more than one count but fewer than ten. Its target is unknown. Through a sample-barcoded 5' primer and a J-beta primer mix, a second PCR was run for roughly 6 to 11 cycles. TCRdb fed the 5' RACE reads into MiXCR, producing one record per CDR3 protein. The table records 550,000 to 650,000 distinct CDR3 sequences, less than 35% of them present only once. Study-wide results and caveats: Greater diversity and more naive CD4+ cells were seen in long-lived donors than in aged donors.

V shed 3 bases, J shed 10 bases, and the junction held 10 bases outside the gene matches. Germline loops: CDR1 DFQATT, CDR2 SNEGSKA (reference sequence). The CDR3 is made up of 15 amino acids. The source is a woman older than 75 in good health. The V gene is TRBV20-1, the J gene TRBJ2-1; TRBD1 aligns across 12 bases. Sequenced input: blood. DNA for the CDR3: TGCAGTGCTAGCGGTATGCGGGACAGGGGGCTCGAGCAGTTCTTC. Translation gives CSASGMRDRGLEQFF.